These 14 T cell receptor beta chains were all obtained from the same sample, sequenced in a study of long-term antiretroviral therapy in people with HIV. At the survey level, the v3.0 immunoSEQ assay was run. The assay was immunoSEQ multiplex PCR, and TCRdb's table has in-frame clones only and misses some. This sample has approximately 11,000 clones, with 81% found just once. This sample comprised unsorted PBMCs, obtained 1.8 years after starting antiretroviral therapy. Receptors originate from a man between 35 and 55 years old with HIV.

The chain has TRBV5-1 and TRBJ2-7; D is perhaps TRBD2 (6 bases). V shed 0 bases and J shed 1 base, with 8 bases lying between them. From germline, CDR1 is SGHRS and CDR2 YFSETQ. This CDR3 is built from 14 residues. CDR3 sequence: CASSLGGLSYEQYF. Here the CDR3 DNA reads TGCGCCAGCAGCTTGGGGGGACTGTCCTACGAGCAGTACTTC.

The chain carries TRBV10-3 and TRBJ2-3, with D unclear. The CDR3 sequence is 14 residues long. CDR1 and CDR2 (germline): ENHRY, SYGVKD. Trimming took off 3 bases at V and 5 bases at J, with 12 bases between the two ends. The CDR3 nucleotides read TGTGCCATCAGTGAACATAGGGCGGTAGATACGCAGTATTTT. Protein product: CAISEHRAVDTQYF.

This clone was seen once. The V gene is TRBV5-8, the J gene TRBJ1-1, with TRBD1 matching 11 bases. The V segment lost 2 bases and the J segment 4 bases; nucleotides outside the gene matches: 7. CDR3 length: 16 residues. Germline V gene sequence: CDR1 SGHTS, CDR2 YDEGEE. Written as DNA, the CDR3 is TGTGCCAGCAGCTTCGCGGACAGGGGGCGCCTCACTGAAGCTTTCTTT. Translating it yields CASSFADRGRLTEAFF.

The chain uses TRBV28 and TRBJ2-7; 8 bases fit TRBD2. The CDR3 contains 16 residues. V dropped 3 bases and J dropped 2; count of bases not matched to a gene: 9. Germline CDR1 reads MDHEN; CDR2 reads SYDVKM. The CDR3 nucleotides are TGTGCCAGCAGTTTTCGGGGGGGGAGGCCAACCTACGAGCAGTACTTC. Translated, it gives CASSFRGGRPTYEQYF.

This clone came up a few times. The CDR3 loop is CASSRTGNEQFF. The CDR3 DNA sequence: TGTGCCAGCAGCCGGACAGGGAATGAGCAGTTCTTC. The V call is TRBV7-2, the J call TRBJ2-1; 8 nucleotides align to TRBD1. Germline V gene sequence: CDR1 SGHTA, CDR2 FQGNSA. The CDR3 length is 12 residues. The J segment lost 7 bases and the V segment lost 5 bases, leaving 1 base of the junction unmatched.

The chain joins TRBV27 to TRBJ1-5; D is undetermined. Germline assignment: CDR1 MNHEY and CDR2 SMNVEV (reference sequence). The CDR3 is made up of 14 amino acids. The germline V and J ends were trimmed by 1 base and 5 bases, with 9 bases remaining between them. The CDR3 coding sequence is TGTGCCAGCAGTTTATACTCCGAAGATCAGCCCCAGCATTTT. Its protein is CASSLYSEDQPQHF.

CDR3 protein: CASSVETSGGEQFF. CDR3 in DNA: TGTGCCAGCAGTGTCGAAACTAGCGGTGGTGAGCAGTTCTTC. The rearrangement links TRBV6-4 to TRBJ2-1, with 8 nucleotides matching TRBD2. CDR3 length: 14 amino acids. In germline, CDR1 is MRHNA, CDR2 SNTAGT. Losses at the gene ends were 4 bases for V and 9 bases for J; bases not matched to a gene: 8.

This clone ranks as medium-sized (0.01 to 0.1%). This chain uses TRBV7-3 with TRBJ2-3, with TRBD2 matching 10 bases. V trimming: 7 bases; J trimming: 0 bases; junction bases outside the gene matches: 4. Germline CDR1 SGHTA, CDR2 FQGTGA. The CDR3 has 15 amino acids. CDR3 region: CASTLAGESTDTQYF. In nucleotides, the CDR3 is TGTGCCAGCACCCTAGCGGGAGAAAGCACAGATACGCAGTATTTT. The whole variable domain, filled in from reference TRBV7-3 and TRBJ2-3, reads GAGVSQTPSNKVTEKGKYVELRCDPISGHTALYWYRQSLGQGPEFLIYFQGTGAADDSGLPNDRFFAVRPEGSVSTLKIQRTERGDSAVYLCASTLAGESTDTQYFGPGTRLTVL.

The V gene is TRBV2, the J gene TRBJ2-3; 9 bases are shared with TRBD2. The V segment lost 3 bases and the J segment 4 bases; nucleotides outside the gene matches: 20. This CDR3 spans 20 amino acids. Germline V lookup: CDR1 SNHLY, CDR2 FYNNEI. DNA of the CDR3: TGTGCCAGCAGTGAGGGTGTAGCGGGAGACTCACGAGCCTTTGCAGATACGCAGTATTTT. Protein product: CASSEGVAGDSRAFADTQYF.

The gene calls are TRBV4-1 and TRBJ2-5; D is unresolved. V dropped 3 bases and J dropped 1 base, with 12 bases sitting between them. The V gene's germline CDR1 is MGHRA and CDR2 YSYEKL. CDR3 length equals 15 residues. As DNA, the CDR3 is TGCGCCAGCAGCCAGGACCTCGGTACCCAAGAGACCCAGTACTTC. This codes for CASSQDLGTQETQYF.

The V call is TRBV7-3, the J call TRBJ1-1; D remains unclear. This CDR3 spans 13 amino acids. From germline, CDR1 is SGHTA and CDR2 FQGTGA. V was cut by 5 bases and J by 5 bases, with 12 bases left in between. CDR3 sequence: CASSRLGNTEAFF. The CDR3 bases are TGTGCCAGCAGCAGGCTAGGGAATACTGAAGCTTTCTTT.

The V call is TRBV27, the J call TRBJ2-4; D is unclear. The germline V gene has CDR1 MNHEY and CDR2 SMNVEV (reference sequence). There are 15 residues in the CDR3. The ends were cut back, 4 bases at V and 0 bases at J, with 10 bases in the middle. CDR3 nucleotide sequence: TGTGCCAGCAGTTCAACGCTTGGAGCCAAAAACATTCAGTACTTC. This codes for CASSSTLGAKNIQYF.

The count of this clone is one. This chain connects TRBV18 to TRBJ2-7; D is possibly TRBD1 (6 bases). Trimming stripped 3 bases from V and 6 bases from J, with 12 bases between. This CDR3 is 13 amino acids long. From germline, CDR1 is KGHSH and CDR2 LQKENI. In DNA, the CDR3 is TGTGCCAGCTCACCGGTCAAGGGGGTCGAGCAGTACTTC. This sequence encodes CASSPVKGVEQYF.

The chain employs TRBV28 and TRBJ2-7, with D possibly matching TRBD2 (5 bases). CDR1 and CDR2 (germline): MDHEN, SYDVKM. This CDR3 comprises 15 residues. Trimming shortened V by 3 bases and J by 3 bases, and 15 bases separated the two germline ends. In nucleotides, the CDR3 is TGTGCCAGCAGTTTGATTTCTAGCCGTCACTACGAGCAGTACTTC. Its translation: CASSLISSRHYEQYF.